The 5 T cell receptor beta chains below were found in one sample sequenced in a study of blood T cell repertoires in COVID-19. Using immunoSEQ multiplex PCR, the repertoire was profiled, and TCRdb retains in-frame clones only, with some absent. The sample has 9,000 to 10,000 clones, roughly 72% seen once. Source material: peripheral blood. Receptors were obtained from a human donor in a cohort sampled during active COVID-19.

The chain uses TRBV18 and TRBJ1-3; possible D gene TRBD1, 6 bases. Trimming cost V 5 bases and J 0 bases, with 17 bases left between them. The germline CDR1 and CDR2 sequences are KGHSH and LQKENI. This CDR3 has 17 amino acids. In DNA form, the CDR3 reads TGTGCCAGCTCATCGTTACAGGGTTCCAGCTCTGGAAACACCATATATTTT. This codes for CASSSLQGSSSGNTIYF.

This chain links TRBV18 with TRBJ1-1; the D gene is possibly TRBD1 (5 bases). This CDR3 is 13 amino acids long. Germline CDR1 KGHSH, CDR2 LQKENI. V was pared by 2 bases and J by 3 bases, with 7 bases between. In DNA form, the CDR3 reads TGTGCCAGCTCACCAGGACAAGACACTGAAGCTTTCTTT. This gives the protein CASSPGQDTEAFF. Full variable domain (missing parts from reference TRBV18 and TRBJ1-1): NAGVMQNPRHLVRRRGQEARLRCSPMKGHSHVYWYRQLPEEGLKFMVYLQKENIIDESGMPKERFSAEFPKEGPSILRIQQVVRGDSAAYFCASSPGQDTEAFFGQGTRLTVV.

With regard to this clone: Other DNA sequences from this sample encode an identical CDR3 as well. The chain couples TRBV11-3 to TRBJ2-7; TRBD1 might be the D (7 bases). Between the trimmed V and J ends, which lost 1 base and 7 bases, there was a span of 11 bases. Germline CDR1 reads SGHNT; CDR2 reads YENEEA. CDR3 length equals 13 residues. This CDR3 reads CASSLGQGGEQYF. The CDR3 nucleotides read TGTGCCAGCAGCTTAGGGCAGGGGGGTGAGCAGTACTTC.

The CDR3, as DNA: TGTGCCAGCAGGGGCAGAACTAACTATGGCTACACCTTC. It specifies CASRGRTNYGYTF. The gene calls are TRBV12-3 or TRBV12-4 and TRBJ1-2; D gene uncertain. This CDR3 has 13 amino acids. Trimming cost V 6 bases and J 0 bases, with 8 bases left between them.

The DNA of the CDR3 is TGTGCCAGCAGTTTACAGGCGGGCGCGGGTGGCTACACCTTC. Its protein is CASSLQAGAGGYTF. The V and J genes are TRBV28 and TRBJ1-2; D not certain. The germline V and J ends were trimmed by 2 bases and 7 bases, with 14 bases remaining between them. This CDR3 is built from 14 residues. Germline loops: CDR1 MDHEN, CDR2 SYDVKM.